This T cell receptor beta chain was recovered during a study of blood T cell repertoires in COVID-19. Study context: Samples taken during acute and convalescent COVID-19 were collected in the United States, Italy and Spain. Sources were T cells, B-cell-depleted T cells, or PBMCs; the material itself was cDNA or gDNA.

Germline trimming cut 4 bases from V and 6 bases from J; bases unmatched to any gene: 12. The CDR3 length is 16 residues. From germline, CDR1 is LGHDT and CDR2 YNNKEL (reference sequence). Original analysis: Amplifying reference gene primers gave estimates of nucleated cell counts. TCRdb's copy holds only in-frame clones and misses some; the assay was immunoSEQ multiplex PCR. D and trimming come from the DNA, and the V and J calls and clone size come from that table. The data contain around 190,000 clones, about 82% of them singletons. The study assigned cohorts using participant-reported clinical history.

This chain uses TRBV3-1 (or the pseudogene TRBV3-2) with TRBJ2-4, with 7 bases fitting TRBD2. The source of this sequence is a man aged 40-49 years with acute COVID-19. Sample: PBMCs or T cells enriched from blood (not recorded which). CDR3 sequence (DNA): TGTGCCAGCAGCCTCCGGGGAGGGCCGAGGGGAAACATTCAGTACTTC. Translation: CASSLRGGPRGNIQYF.